A single sample is the source of the 32 T cell receptor beta chains below, sequenced in a study of cytomegalovirus exposure and HLA in healthy donors. The PCR had 60 Vbeta and 13 Jbeta primers. Measured with immunoSEQ multiplex PCR; TCRdb has only the in-frame clones, and not every one. The table lists about 110,000 clones, 70% to 80% of them singletons. The sequencing input was PBMCs. These receptors were taken from a man aged 45-60 years in good health and CMV-seropositive.

This clone has a single count. V usage is TRBV10-1 and J usage is TRBJ2-7; TRBD2 agrees at 10 bases. CDR1 and CDR2 from the germline V gene are WNHNN and SYGVQD (reference sequence). CDR3 length: 15 residues. The J segment lost 1 base and the V segment lost 6 bases, leaving 6 bases of the junction unmatched. The DNA for the CDR3 is TGCGCCAGCAGCTCCGGGACTAGCGAATCCTACGAGCAGTACTTC. Its protein product is CASSSGTSESYEQYF.

The rearrangement uses TRBV11-2 and TRBJ1-5; possibly TRBD1 for D (6 bases). This CDR3 region has 15 residues. The germline V and J ends were trimmed by 2 bases and 4 bases, with 12 bases remaining between them. The germline V gene has CDR1 SGHAT and CDR2 FQNNGV. The CDR3 bases are TGTGCCAGCAGCTTATCGGGGGGGCGGAATCAGCCCCAGCATTTT. This translates into CASSLSGGRNQPQHF.

This clone came up a few times. J is TRBJ2-3 and V is TRBV2; possibly TRBD1 for D (6 bases). Trimming stripped 6 bases from V and 3 bases from J, with 7 bases between. The germline CDR1 and CDR2 sequences are SNHLY and FYNNEI. CDR3 size: 12 residues. The DNA of the CDR3 is TGTGCCAGCAGCACAGGGACAGATACGCAGTATTTT. As protein: CASSTGTDTQYF.

The chain links TRBV10-3 to TRBJ1-1, with 7 positions matching TRBD1. J was trimmed by 3 bases and V by 10 bases; bases with no gene match: 8. From germline, CDR1 is ENHRY and CDR2 SYGVKD. CDR3 length: 13 amino acids. The chain's CDR3 is CASSRGQYTEAFF. In nucleotides, the CDR3 is TGTGCCAGCAGCCGGGGACAGTACACTGAAGCTTTCTTT.

The rearrangement uses TRBV28 and TRBJ1-6; 7 bases match TRBD1. J was trimmed by 6 bases and V by 10 bases; bases with no gene match: 6. CDR1 and CDR2 (germline): MDHEN, SYDVKM. This CDR3 is built from 13 residues. CDR3 amino acids: CATGTATNSPLHF. DNA for the CDR3: TGTGCCACCGGGACAGCGACTAATTCACCCCTCCACTTT.

The gene calls are TRBV5-4 and TRBJ1-1, with a possible D match to TRBD1 (5 bases). The length of the CDR3 is 15 residues. V lost 0 bases and J 0 bases, leaving 9 bases between the germline ends. Germline assignment: CDR1 SGHNT and CDR2 YYREEE (reference sequence). The DNA for the CDR3 is TGTGCCAGCAGCTTGGCGAAGGACATGAACACTGAAGCTTTCTTT. Its protein is CASSLAKDMNTEAFF. The full variable domain, its missing parts supplied by reference TRBV5-4 and TRBJ1-1, is ETGVTQSPTHLIKTRGQQVTLRCSSQSGHNTVSWYQQALGQGPQFIFQYYREEENGRGNFPPRFSGLQFPNYSSELNVNALELDDSALYLCASSLAKDMNTEAFFGQGTRLTVV.

This clone was seen a few times. The V gene is TRBV7-8, the J gene TRBJ1-2, with a tentative D call TRBD1 (6 bases). Germline V CDR1 and CDR2: SGHVS, FQNEAQ. Trimming took off 4 bases at V and 5 bases at J, with 17 bases between the two ends. The CDR3 loop spans 15 amino acids. CDR3 protein: CASSSSGAFGYGYTF. CDR3 DNA: TGTGCCAGCAGCTCGTCAGGGGCATTTGGGTATGGCTACACCTTC.

V and J are TRBV4-1 and TRBJ2-7; D possibly corresponds to TRBD1 (7 bases). V was clipped by 4 bases and J by 1 base, with 17 bases between them. The CDR3 covers 16 residues. Germline loops: CDR1 MGHRA, CDR2 YSYEKL. CDR3 coding DNA: TGCGCCAGCAGCCCCTCGACAGGGAGGACTTCCTACGAGCAGTACTTC. This sequence encodes CASSPSTGRTSYEQYF.

This clone was found once. V usage is TRBV28 and J usage is TRBJ2-1; the D is unclear. CDR3 length: 13 amino acids. In germline, CDR1 is MDHEN, CDR2 SYDVKM. The V end lost 4 bases, the J end lost 9 bases, and 13 bases lay between the germline ends. The CDR3: CASSSPGLSEQFF. The CDR3, as DNA: TGTGCCAGCAGTTCCCCCGGTTTGAGTGAGCAGTTCTTC.

This clone was observed a handful of times. V is TRBV19 and J is TRBJ2-7; weak D call: TRBD2 (5 bases). The length of the CDR3 is 14 residues. Germline assignment: CDR1 LNHDA and CDR2 SQIVND (reference sequence). Between the trimmed V and J ends, which lost 5 bases and 0 bases, there was a span of 11 bases. The DNA of the CDR3 is TGTGCCAGTAGTGGCGGACTGGACTCCTACGAGCAGTACTTC. It specifies CASSGGLDSYEQYF.

The chain employs TRBV5-8 and TRBJ2-5; TRBD2 is a possible D gene (5 bases). V lost 2 bases, J lost 4 bases, and 15 bases lay in between. The CDR3 has 15 amino acids. The germline gives CDR1 SGHTS, CDR2 YDEGEE. The CDR3 loop reads CASSLGSVRGETQYF. The CDR3 bases are TGTGCCAGCAGCTTAGGATCGGTTCGGGGAGAGACCCAGTACTTC.

V gene TRBV10-1 combines with J gene TRBJ2-2; 11 nucleotides align to TRBD2. With 5 bases clipped from V and 0 bases from J, the junction kept 2 bases outside the gene matches. The germline V gene has CDR1 WNHNN and CDR2 SYGVQD (reference sequence). The CDR3 sequence is 16 residues long. DNA for the CDR3: TGCGCCAGCAGTTTGACTAGCGGGGCGAACACCGGGGAGCTGTTTTTT. This encodes CASSLTSGANTGELFF.

Regarding this clone: One junction end does not reproduce the germline sequence, and a read error may be involved. This chain joins TRBV5-5 and TRBJ2-1; 8 positions match TRBD2. The length of the CDR3 is 15 residues. Germline-derived CDR1 and CDR2 are SGHKS and YYEKEE (reference sequence). CDR3 sequence: CAGSLAGTRVDEQFF. The CDR3 DNA reads TGTGCCGGCAGCTTGGCTGGGACTAGGGTGGATGAGCAGTTCTTC.

The CDR3 bases are TGTGCCAGCAGCCCACAGGGGGGCTATGGCTACACCTTC. Translated: CASSPQGGYGYTF. The chain combines TRBV14 with TRBJ1-2; 8 bases line up with TRBD1. The trim removed 4 bases at V and 4 bases at J, leaving 2 bases unmatched. The CDR3 has 13 amino acids. Germline loops: CDR1 SGHDN, CDR2 FVKESK.

This clone was seen a handful of times. This rearrangement joins TRBV7-9 to TRBJ1-1; D unresolved. Germline CDR1 SEHNR, CDR2 FQNEAQ (reference sequence). The CDR3 has 12 amino acids. Trimming took 3 bases from V and 8 from J, leaving 10 bases between them. The CDR3 DNA is TGTGCCAGCAGCTTTAATGGAGGGGAAGCTTTCTTT. Translated: CASSFNGGEAFF.

This clone was counted only a few times. The chain carries TRBV14 and TRBJ2-5; 7 bases line up with TRBD2. Unmatched junction bases numbered 9, after V lost 1 base and J lost 4 bases. Per germline, CDR1 SGHDN and CDR2 FVKESK. The CDR3 consists of 16 residues. CDR3 coding DNA: TGTGCCAGCAGCCAAGGTGGAGGCGGGAGTGGAGAGACCCAGTACTTC. Translated: CASSQGGGGSGETQYF. The full variable domain, in which reference TRBV14 and TRBJ2-5 provide the parts outside the CDR3, is EAGVTQFPSHSVIEKGQTVTLRCDPISGHDNLYWYRRVMGKEIKFLLHFVKESKQDESGMPNNRFLAERTGGTYSTLKVQPAELEDSGVYFCASSQGGGGSGETQYFGPGTRLLVL.

V gene TRBV2 combines with J gene TRBJ2-2; D might be TRBD2 (7 bases). Trimming cost V 4 bases and J 6 bases, with 18 bases left between them. The germline V gene encodes CDR1 SNHLY and CDR2 FYNNEI. The CDR3 has 16 amino acids. The CDR3: CASSGDNYGGPGELFF. The CDR3 DNA sequence: TGTGCCAGCAGTGGGGATAATTACGGGGGGCCCGGGGAGCTGTTTTTT.

This clone was detected only once. J is TRBJ2-1 and V is TRBV28; 10 bases are a match to TRBD2. Germline loops: CDR1 MDHEN, CDR2 SYDVKM. The CDR3 is 17 residues long. V shed 6 bases and J 8 bases; nucleotides not matched to a gene: 16. The CDR3: CASSLGVAGGRIDEQFF. In nucleotides, the CDR3 is TGTGCCAGCAGCCTTGGGGTAGCGGGGGGCCGAATCGATGAGCAGTTCTTC.

The J gene is TRBJ1-1, the V gene TRBV7-8; D unclear. CDR1 and CDR2 from the germline V gene are SGHVS and FQNEAQ. This CDR3 comprises 14 residues. V lost 2 bases and J 6 bases, leaving 13 bases between the germline ends. The CDR3 sequence is CASSLWVGGAEAFF. The CDR3, as DNA: TGTGCCAGCAGCTTATGGGTCGGAGGCGCTGAAGCTTTCTTT.

The chain couples TRBV27 to TRBJ2-1, with D perhaps TRBD1 (5 bases). Germline lookup yields CDR1 MNHEY and CDR2 SMNVEV (reference sequence). V was cut by 5 bases and J by 7 bases, with 21 bases left in between. The CDR3 totals 16 residues. CDR3 DNA: TGTGCCAGCAGTCCCCCGAATCCGCAGGGTGTGAATGAGCAGTTCTTC. Its protein is CASSPPNPQGVNEQFF.

A few counts support this clone. J is TRBJ2-1 and V is TRBV7-2; D perhaps matches TRBD1 (6 bases). Trimming took 4 bases from V and 10 from J, leaving 17 bases between them. Germline lookup yields CDR1 SGHTA and CDR2 FQGNSA. The CDR3 contains 14 residues. This CDR3 is CASSSSPQGTEQFF. CDR3 sequence (DNA): TGTGCCAGCAGCTCTTCGCCACAGGGTACCGAGCAGTTCTTC.

V gene TRBV5-1 combines with J gene TRBJ2-5; 8 bases are shared with TRBD2. Germline trimming cut 0 bases from V and 5 bases from J; bases unmatched to any gene: 6. The CDR3 has 15 amino acids. Germline-derived CDR1 and CDR2 are SGHRS and YFSETQ. This chain's CDR3 is CASSLAGSSGETQYF. CDR3 bases: TGCGCCAGCAGCTTGGCCGGATCTAGCGGGGAGACCCAGTACTTC.

CDR3 in DNA: TGTGCCAGCAGCTTAGAAGTTCAGGGGCGTGGGAATCAGCCCCAGCATTTT. Translating it yields CASSLEVQGRGNQPQHF. V usage is TRBV7-6 and J usage is TRBJ1-5, with D possibly being TRBD1 (6 bases). Germline values: CDR1 SGHVS, CDR2 FNYEAQ. V was shortened by 1 base and J by 4 bases, with 17 bases between the two germline ends. The CDR3 runs 17 residues.

The chain recombines TRBV18 with TRBJ2-5; 13 nucleotides align to TRBD2. V dropped 6 bases and J dropped 0; count of bases not matched to a gene: 7. Germline CDR1 and CDR2: KGHSH and LQKENI. The CDR3 is 17 residues long. The CDR3 region is CASSLEGLAGYQETQYF. The DNA for the CDR3 is TGTGCCAGCTCCCTAGAGGGACTAGCGGGGTACCAAGAGACCCAGTACTTC.

The rearrangement links TRBV5-4 to TRBJ2-6, with TRBD1 matching over 9 bases. After removal of 4 bases from V and 0 bases from J, the junction contained 8 bases not matched to a gene. This CDR3 is built from 18 residues. The germline gives CDR1 SGHNT, CDR2 YYREEE (reference sequence). CDR3 residues: CASSPRTGAASGANVLTF. The CDR3 coding sequence is TGTGCCAGCAGCCCTAGGACAGGGGCCGCCTCTGGGGCCAACGTCCTGACTTTC. Together with reference TRBV5-4 and TRBJ2-6, the CDR3 gives the full variable domain: ETGVTQSPTHLIKTRGQQVTLRCSSQSGHNTVSWYQQALGQGPQFIFQYYREEENGRGNFPPRFSGLQFPNYSSELNVNALELDDSALYLCASSPRTGAASGANVLTFGAGSRLTVL.

This clone was counted a few times. This chain joins TRBV5-5 and TRBJ2-2; D remains ambiguous. Trimming left V 0 bases short and J 4 bases short, with 10 bases between. The CDR3 is made up of 15 amino acids. Germline V lookup: CDR1 SGHKS, CDR2 YYEKEE (reference sequence). The CDR3 nucleotides read TGTGCCAGCAGCTTGGAGCCGCCGAGCACCGGGGAGCTGTTTTTT. Protein sequence: CASSLEPPSTGELFF. Drawing the rest from reference TRBV5-5 and TRBJ2-2, the complete variable domain is DAGVTQSPTHLIKTRGQQVTLRCSPISGHKSVSWYQQVLGQGPQFIFQYYEKEERGRGNFPDRFSARQFPNYSSELNVNALLLGDSALYLCASSLEPPSTGELFFGEGSRLTVL.

V is TRBV30 and J is TRBJ2-1, with TRBD2 as a possible D gene (6 bases). Germline V CDR1 and CDR2: GTSNPN, SVGIG (reference sequence). The CDR3 is 15 amino acids. V dropped 5 bases and J dropped 0 bases, with 14 bases sitting between them. The CDR3 DNA is TGTGCCTGGGGGGTAGGAGGGAGCTCCTACAATGAGCAGTTCTTC. The encoded protein is CAWGVGGSSYNEQFF.

This rearrangement joins TRBV28 to TRBJ2-5; a possible D gene is TRBD1 (6 bases). The germline gives CDR1 MDHEN, CDR2 SYDVKM. Trimming removed 6 bases at V and 2 bases at J, with 10 bases between. This CDR3 has 13 residues. Here the CDR3 DNA reads TGTGCCAGCAGCACCGGACAGCAAGAGACCCAGTACTTC. This translates into CASSTGQQETQYF.

The CDR3: CASSQEISTGGAGELFF. The CDR3 DNA is TGTGCCAGCAGCCAAGAAATCAGCACAGGAGGGGCCGGGGAGCTGTTTTTT. V usage is TRBV14 and J usage is TRBJ2-2; D perhaps matches TRBD2 (6 bases). CDR1 SGHDN and CDR2 FVKESK come from the germline V gene. The V gene lost 0 bases and the J gene lost 6 bases, with 17 bases spanning the gap. The CDR3 is 17 residues long.

This clone was counted between two and nine times. A much bigger clone sits one base away, suggesting this may be a read error. This chain uses TRBV4-2 with TRBJ1-2, with a tentative D call TRBD1 (6 bases). Trimming stripped 0 bases from V and 3 bases from J, with 20 bases between. Germline CDR1 and CDR2: LGHNA and YNFKEQ. The CDR3 contains 18 residues. The CDR3 here is CASSQDESRGNNYYGYTF. In DNA form, the CDR3 reads TGTGCCAGCAGCCAAGATGAGAGTAGGGGGAATAATTACTATGGCTACACCTTC.

The chain employs TRBV7-3 and TRBJ2-1, with 7 bases aligning to TRBD2. Germline CDR1 SGHTA, CDR2 FQGTGA. The J segment lost 7 bases and the V segment lost 6 bases, leaving 6 bases of the junction unmatched. The CDR3 is 13 amino acids. The CDR3 here is CASRASGSNEQFF. The CDR3 region has the DNA TGTGCCAGCAGGGCTAGCGGCAGTAATGAGCAGTTCTTC. Variable domain in full (rest from reference TRBV7-3 and TRBJ2-1): GAGVSQTPSNKVTEKGKYVELRCDPISGHTALYWYRQSLGQGPEFLIYFQGTGAADDSGLPNDRFFAVRPEGSVSTLKIQRTERGDSAVYLCASRASGSNEQFFGPGTRLTVL.

The gene calls are TRBV9 and TRBJ1-3; D unclear. The CDR3 runs to 15 residues. The V end lost 0 bases, the J end lost 0 bases, and 7 bases lay between the germline ends. Germline V gives CDR1 SGDLS, CDR2 YYNGEE. This chain's CDR3 is CASSVGGFSGNTIYF. The DNA for the CDR3 is TGTGCCAGCAGCGTAGGAGGATTCTCTGGAAACACCATATATTTT.